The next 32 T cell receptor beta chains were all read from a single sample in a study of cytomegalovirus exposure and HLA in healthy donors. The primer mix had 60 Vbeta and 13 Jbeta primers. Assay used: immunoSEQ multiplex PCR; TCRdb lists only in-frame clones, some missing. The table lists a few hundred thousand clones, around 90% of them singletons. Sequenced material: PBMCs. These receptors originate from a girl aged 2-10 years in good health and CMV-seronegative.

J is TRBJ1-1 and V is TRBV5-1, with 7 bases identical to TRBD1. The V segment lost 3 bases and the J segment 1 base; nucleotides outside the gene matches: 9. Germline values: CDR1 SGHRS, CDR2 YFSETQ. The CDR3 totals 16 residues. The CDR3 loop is CASSWNPGGANTEAFF. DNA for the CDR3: TGCGCCAGCAGCTGGAATCCAGGGGGAGCGAACACTGAAGCTTTCTTT. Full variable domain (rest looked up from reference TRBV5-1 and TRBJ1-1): KAGVTQTPRYLIKTRGQQVTLSCSPISGHRSVSWYQQTPGQGLQFLFEYFSETQRNKGNFPGRFSGRQFSNSRSEMNVSTLELGDSALYLCASSWNPGGANTEAFFGQGTRLTVV.

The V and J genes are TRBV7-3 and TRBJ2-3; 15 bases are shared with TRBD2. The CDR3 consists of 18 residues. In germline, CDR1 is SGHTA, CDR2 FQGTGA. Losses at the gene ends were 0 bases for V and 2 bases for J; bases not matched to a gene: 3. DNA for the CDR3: TGTGCCAGCAGCTTAACGGGGACTAGCGGGGGGTACACAGATACGCAGTATTTT. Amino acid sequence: CASSLTGTSGGYTDTQYF. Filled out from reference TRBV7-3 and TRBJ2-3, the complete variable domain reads GAGVSQTPSNKVTEKGKYVELRCDPISGHTALYWYRQSLGQGPEFLIYFQGTGAADDSGLPNDRFFAVRPEGSVSTLKIQRTERGDSAVYLCASSLTGTSGGYTDTQYFGPGTRLTVL.

The CDR3 is CASSITGGLIDTEAFF. In DNA, the CDR3 is TGTGCCAGTAGTATAACAGGGGGCTTAATAGACACTGAAGCTTTCTTT. The chain couples TRBV19 to TRBJ1-1, with 9 bases fitting TRBD1. Germline-derived CDR1 and CDR2 are LNHDA and SQIVND (reference sequence). Losses at the gene ends were 2 bases for V and 3 bases for J; bases not matched to a gene: 7. The CDR3 totals 16 residues.

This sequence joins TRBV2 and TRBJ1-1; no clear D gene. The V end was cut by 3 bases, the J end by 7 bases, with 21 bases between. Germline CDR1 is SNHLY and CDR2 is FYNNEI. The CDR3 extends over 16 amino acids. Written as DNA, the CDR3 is TGTGCCAGCAGTGAGGATTCAAGACTTACTGGTCGTGAAGCTTTCTTT. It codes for CASSEDSRLTGREAFF.

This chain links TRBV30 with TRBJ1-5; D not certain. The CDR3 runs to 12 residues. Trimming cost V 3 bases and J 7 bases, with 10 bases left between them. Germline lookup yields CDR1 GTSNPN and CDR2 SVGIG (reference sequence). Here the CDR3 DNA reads TGTGCCTGGAGCTCCGGAGGGCAGCCCCAGCATTTT. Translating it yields CAWSSGGQPQHF.

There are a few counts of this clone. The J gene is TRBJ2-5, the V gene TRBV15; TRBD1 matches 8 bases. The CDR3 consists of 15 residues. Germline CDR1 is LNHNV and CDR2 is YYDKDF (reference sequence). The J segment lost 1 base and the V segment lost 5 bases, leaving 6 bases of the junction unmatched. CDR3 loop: CATSPPDRGQETQYF. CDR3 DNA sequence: TGTGCCACCAGCCCCCCCGACAGGGGCCAAGAGACCCAGTACTTC.

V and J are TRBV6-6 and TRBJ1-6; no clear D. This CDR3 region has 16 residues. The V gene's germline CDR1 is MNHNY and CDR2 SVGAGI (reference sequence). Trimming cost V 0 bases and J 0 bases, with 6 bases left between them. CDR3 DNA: TGTGCCAGCAGTTACTCAAGGAGCTCCTATAATTCACCCCTCCACTTT. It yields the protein CASSYSRSSYNSPLHF.

As DNA, the CDR3 is TGTGCCAGCCTTGACAGGGTGGACTATGGCTACACCTTC. Its protein product is CASLDRVDYGYTF. The rearrangement uses TRBV7-8 and TRBJ1-2, with 7 bases matching TRBD1. The germline CDR1 and CDR2 sequences are SGHVS and FQNEAQ. The ends lost 8 bases at V and 3 bases at J; junction bases unmatched: 6. CDR3 size: 13 residues.

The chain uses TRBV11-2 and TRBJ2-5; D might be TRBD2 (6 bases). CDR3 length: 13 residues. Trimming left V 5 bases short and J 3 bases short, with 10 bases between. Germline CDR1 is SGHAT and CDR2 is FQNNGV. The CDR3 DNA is TGTGCCAGCAGCACTAGCTCTGAAGAGACCCAGTACTTC. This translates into CASSTSSEETQYF.

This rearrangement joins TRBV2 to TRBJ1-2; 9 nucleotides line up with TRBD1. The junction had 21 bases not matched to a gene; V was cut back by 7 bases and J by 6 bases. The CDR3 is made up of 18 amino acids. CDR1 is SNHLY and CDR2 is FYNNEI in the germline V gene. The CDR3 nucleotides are TGTGCCAGCATTTGGGGACAGGGAGACATAGCAAAGTTCCATGGCTACACCTTC. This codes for CASIWGQGDIAKFHGYTF.

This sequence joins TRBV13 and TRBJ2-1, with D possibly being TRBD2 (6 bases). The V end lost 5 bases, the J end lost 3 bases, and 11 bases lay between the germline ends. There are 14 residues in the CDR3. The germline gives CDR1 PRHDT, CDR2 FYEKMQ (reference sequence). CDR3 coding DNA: TGTGCCAGCAGCCCCGGGACTCTCTACAATGAGCAGTTCTTC. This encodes CASSPGTLYNEQFF.

This CDR3 is CACWTGGAYEQYF. CDR3 nucleotide sequence: TGTGCCTGTTGGACCGGGGGGGCATACGAGCAGTACTTC. The V call is TRBV30, the J call TRBJ2-7; 8 bases map to TRBD2. After removal of 6 bases from V and 4 bases from J, the junction contained 8 bases not matched to a gene. This CDR3 has 13 residues. Germline V CDR1 and CDR2: GTSNPN, SVGIG (reference sequence).

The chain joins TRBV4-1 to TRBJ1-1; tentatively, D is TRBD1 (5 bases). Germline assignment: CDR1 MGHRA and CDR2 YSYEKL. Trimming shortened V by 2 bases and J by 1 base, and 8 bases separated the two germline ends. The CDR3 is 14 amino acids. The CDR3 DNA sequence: TGCGCCAGCAGCCAACCAACAGGGAACACTGAAGCTTTCTTT. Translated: CASSQPTGNTEAFF.

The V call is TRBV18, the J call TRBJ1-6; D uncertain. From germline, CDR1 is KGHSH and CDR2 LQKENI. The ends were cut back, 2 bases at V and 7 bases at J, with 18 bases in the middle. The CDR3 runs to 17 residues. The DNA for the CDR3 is TGTGCCAGCTCACCAATAAGTCCAGCGGGCTCCAATTCACCCCTCCACTTT. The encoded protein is CASSPISPAGSNSPLHF.

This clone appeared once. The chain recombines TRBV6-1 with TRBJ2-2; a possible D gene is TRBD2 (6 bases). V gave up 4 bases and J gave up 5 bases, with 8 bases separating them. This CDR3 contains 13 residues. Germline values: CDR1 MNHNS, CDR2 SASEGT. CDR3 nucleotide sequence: TGTGCCAGCAGTGGACTAGAAACCGGGGAGCTGTTTTTT. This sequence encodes CASSGLETGELFF.

As DNA, the CDR3 is TGTGCCAGCAGCTTGGATCCAAGGGGAGACAGGCTAACTAACTATGGCTACACCTTC. Its protein product is CASSLDPRGDRLTNYGYTF. The chain has TRBV5-6 and TRBJ1-2; tentatively, D is TRBD1 (6 bases). Looked up from germline, CDR1 is SGHDT and CDR2 is YYEEEE. The V gene lost 0 bases and the J gene lost 0 bases, with 21 bases spanning the gap. The CDR3 has 19 amino acids. The variable domain in full, with the rest retrieved from reference TRBV5-6 and TRBJ1-2, is DAGVTQSPTHLIKTRGQQVTLRCSPKSGHDTVSWYQQALGQGPQFIFQYYEEEERQRGNFPDRFSGHQFPNYSSELNVNALLLGDSALYLCASSLDPRGDRLTNYGYTFGSGTRLTVV.

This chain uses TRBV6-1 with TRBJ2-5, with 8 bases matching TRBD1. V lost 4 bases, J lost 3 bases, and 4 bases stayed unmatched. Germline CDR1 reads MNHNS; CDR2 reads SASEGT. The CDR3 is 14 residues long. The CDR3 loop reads CASSVRGREETQYF. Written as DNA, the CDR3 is TGTGCCAGCAGTGTCAGGGGGCGGGAAGAGACCCAGTACTTC.

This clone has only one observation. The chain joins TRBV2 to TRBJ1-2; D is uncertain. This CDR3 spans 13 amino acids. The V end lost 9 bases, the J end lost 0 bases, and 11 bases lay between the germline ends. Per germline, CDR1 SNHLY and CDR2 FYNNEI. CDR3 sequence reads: CASRESANYGYTF. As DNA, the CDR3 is TGTGCCAGTCGAGAATCCGCTAACTATGGCTACACCTTC.

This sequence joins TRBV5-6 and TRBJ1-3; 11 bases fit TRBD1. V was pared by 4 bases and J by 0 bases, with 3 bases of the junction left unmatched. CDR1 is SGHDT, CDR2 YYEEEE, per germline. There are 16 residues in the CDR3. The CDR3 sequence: CASSPGTGGSGNTIYF. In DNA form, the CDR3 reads TGTGCCAGCAGCCCAGGGACAGGGGGCTCTGGAAACACCATATATTTT.

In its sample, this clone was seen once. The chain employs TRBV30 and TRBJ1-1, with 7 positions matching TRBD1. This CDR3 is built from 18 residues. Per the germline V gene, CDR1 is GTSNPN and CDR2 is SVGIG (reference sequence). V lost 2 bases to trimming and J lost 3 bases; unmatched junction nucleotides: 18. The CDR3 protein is CAWSSQLAGGAKDTEAFF. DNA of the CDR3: TGTGCCTGGAGTTCCCAGCTGGCAGGGGGAGCAAAGGACACTGAAGCTTTCTTT.

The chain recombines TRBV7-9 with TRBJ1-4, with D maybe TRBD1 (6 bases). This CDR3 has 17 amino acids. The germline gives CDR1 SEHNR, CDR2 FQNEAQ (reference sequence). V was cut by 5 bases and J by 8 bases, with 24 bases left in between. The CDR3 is CASSPTLNGPRGEKLFF. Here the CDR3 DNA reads TGTGCCAGCAGCCCAACCCTAAACGGTCCTAGGGGGGAAAAACTGTTTTTT.

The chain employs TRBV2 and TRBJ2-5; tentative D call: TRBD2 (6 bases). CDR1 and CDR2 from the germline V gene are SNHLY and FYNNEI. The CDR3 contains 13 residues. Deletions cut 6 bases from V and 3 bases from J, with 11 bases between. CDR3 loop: CASRGRGEETQYF. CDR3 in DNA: TGTGCCAGCAGGGGACGCGGGGAAGAGACCCAGTACTTC.

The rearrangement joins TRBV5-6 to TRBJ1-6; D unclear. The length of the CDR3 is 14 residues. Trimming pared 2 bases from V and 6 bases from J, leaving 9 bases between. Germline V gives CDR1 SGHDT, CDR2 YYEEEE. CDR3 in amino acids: CASSFPTANSPLHF. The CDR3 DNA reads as TGTGCCAGCAGCTTCCCCACAGCTAATTCACCCCTCCACTTT.

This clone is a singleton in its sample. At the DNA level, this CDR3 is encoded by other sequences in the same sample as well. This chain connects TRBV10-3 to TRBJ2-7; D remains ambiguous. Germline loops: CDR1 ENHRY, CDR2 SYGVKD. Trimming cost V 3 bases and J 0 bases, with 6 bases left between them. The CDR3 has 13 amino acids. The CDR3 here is CAISDRSSYEQYF. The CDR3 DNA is TGTGCCATCAGTGACCGGAGCTCCTACGAGCAGTACTTC.

The CDR3 bases are TGTGCCAGCAGCGTATCCCCTCTCTACAATGAGCAGTTCTTC. It yields the protein CASSVSPLYNEQFF. V is TRBV9 and J is TRBJ2-1; D remains unclear. Looked up from germline, CDR1 is SGDLS and CDR2 is YYNGEE. The CDR3 has 14 amino acids. Trimming removed 1 base at V and 3 bases at J, with 8 bases between.

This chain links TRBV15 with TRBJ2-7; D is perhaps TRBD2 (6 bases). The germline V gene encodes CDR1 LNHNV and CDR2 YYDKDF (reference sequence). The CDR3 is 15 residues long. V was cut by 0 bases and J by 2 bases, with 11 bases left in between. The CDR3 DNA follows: TGTGCCACCAGCAGAGAGGGGACTGGTACCTACGAGCAGTACTTC. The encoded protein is CATSREGTGTYEQYF.

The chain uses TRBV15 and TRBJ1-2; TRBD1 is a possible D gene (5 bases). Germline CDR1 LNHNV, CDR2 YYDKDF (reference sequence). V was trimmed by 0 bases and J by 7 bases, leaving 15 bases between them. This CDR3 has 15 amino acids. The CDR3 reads CATSREGREVPGYTF. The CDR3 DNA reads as TGTGCCACCAGCAGAGAGGGCAGGGAGGTGCCTGGCTACACCTTC.

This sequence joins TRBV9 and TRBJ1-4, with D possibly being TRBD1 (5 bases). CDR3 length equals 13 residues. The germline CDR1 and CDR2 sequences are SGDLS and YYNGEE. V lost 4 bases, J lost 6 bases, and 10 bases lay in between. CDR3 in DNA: TGTGCCAGCAGCCTCGGAGGGGATGAAAAACTGTTTTTT. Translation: CASSLGGDEKLFF.

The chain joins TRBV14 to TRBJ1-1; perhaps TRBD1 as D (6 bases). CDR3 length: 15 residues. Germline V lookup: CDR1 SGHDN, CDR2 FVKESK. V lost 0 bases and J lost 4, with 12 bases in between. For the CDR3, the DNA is TGTGCCAGCAGCCAAGATCAACAGGGCCTCACTGAAGCTTTCTTT. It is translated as CASSQDQQGLTEAFF.

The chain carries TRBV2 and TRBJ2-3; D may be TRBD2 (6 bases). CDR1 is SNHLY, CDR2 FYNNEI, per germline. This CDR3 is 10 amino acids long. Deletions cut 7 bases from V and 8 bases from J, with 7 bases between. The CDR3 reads CASTGGTQYF. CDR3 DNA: TGTGCCAGCACCGGGGGTACGCAGTATTTT.

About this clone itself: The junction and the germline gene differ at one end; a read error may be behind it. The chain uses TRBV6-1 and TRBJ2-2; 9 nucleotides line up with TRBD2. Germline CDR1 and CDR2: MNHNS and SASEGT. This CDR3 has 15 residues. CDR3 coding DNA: TGTGCCAGCAGGGAAGGGAGCGGGAGGACCGGGGAGCTGTTTTTT. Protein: CASREGSGRTGELFF.

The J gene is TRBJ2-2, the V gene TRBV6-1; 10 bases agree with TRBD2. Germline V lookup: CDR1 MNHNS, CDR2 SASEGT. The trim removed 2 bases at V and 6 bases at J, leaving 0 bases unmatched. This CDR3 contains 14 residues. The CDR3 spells CASSELAGAGELFF. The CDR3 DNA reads TGTGCCAGCAGTGAACTAGCGGGGGCCGGGGAGCTGTTTTTT.